Listed here are 3 T cell receptor beta chains from one sample, sequenced in a study of identifying expanded T cells in peripheral blood. Sequencing was performed with immunoSEQ multiplex PCR; in TCRdb, only in-frame clones are kept and a portion is missing. The sample carries around 81,000 clones, 80% to 90% recorded once. Input material: blood. The receptors here all came from a person aged 18-70 years in good health.

The CDR3 nucleotides are TGTGCCAGCAGCTTCGGACTAGCTGAACGGACAGATACGCAGTATTTT. Encoded protein: CASSFGLAERTDTQYF. The chain combines TRBV7-9 with TRBJ2-3; 8 positions agree with TRBD2. V shed 3 bases and J 3 bases; nucleotides not matched to a gene: 8. Germline CDR1 SEHNR, CDR2 FQNEAQ (reference sequence). The CDR3 totals 16 residues.

The chain uses TRBV6-5 and TRBJ1-5; 8 positions agree with TRBD1. CDR3 size: 14 residues. Germline-derived CDR1 and CDR2 are MNHEY and SVGAGI. V gave up 4 bases and J gave up 7 bases; unmatched junction bases: 6. The CDR3 region is CASSSPGGGQPQHF. CDR3 coding DNA: TGTGCCAGCAGTTCCCCAGGGGGCGGGCAGCCCCAGCATTTT.

To note about this clone: The sample contains more than one DNA sequence encoding this CDR3. V gene TRBV4-3 combines with J gene TRBJ1-1; D call uncertain. The V and J ends lost 1 base and 4 bases respectively, with 4 bases between them. The CDR3 contains 12 residues. CDR1 is LGHNA and CDR2 is YSLEER in the germline V gene. The CDR3 DNA sequence: TGCGCCAGCAGCCAAGTAGGCACTGAAGCTTTCTTT. Translation: CASSQVGTEAFF.